These 10 T cell receptor beta chains were all obtained from the same sample, sequenced in a study of T cells after somatic rescue of genetic block. TCRdb's copy holds only in-frame clones and misses some; the assay was immunoSEQ multiplex PCR. Altogether tens of thousands of clones are present, 85% to 95% being singletons, with the ten largest covering 2.9%. The material sequenced was peripheral blood mononuclear cells (PBMCs). These receptor sequences come from a man between 35 and 55 years old.

The chain has TRBV11-2 and TRBJ2-3, with 16 bases aligning to TRBD2. The CDR3 spans 17 residues. The trim removed 4 bases at V and 3 bases at J, leaving 4 bases unmatched. The germline gives CDR1 SGHAT, CDR2 FQNNGV. CDR3 DNA sequence: TGTGCCAGCAGCTATCCGGGACTAGCGGGAGGGACAGATACGCAGTATTTT. This codes for CASSYPGLAGGTDTQYF.

The V and J genes are TRBV2 and TRBJ2-7, with a tentative D call TRBD1 (6 bases). The length of the CDR3 is 15 residues. V was shortened by 6 bases and J by 4 bases, with 19 bases between the two germline ends. Germline CDR1 and CDR2: SNHLY and FYNNEI. The chain's CDR3 is CASSVTGTLGYEQYF. The CDR3 DNA is TGTGCCAGCAGCGTAACCGGGACATTGGGGTACGAGCAGTACTTC.

The CDR3 DNA reads as TGTGCCAGCAATATGGCTGGGGCGCGAGATACGCAGTATTTT. Residues: CASNMAGARDTQYF. The chain recombines TRBV7-9 with TRBJ2-3; a weak D match, TRBD1 (5 bases). Germline CDR1 SEHNR, CDR2 FQNEAQ (reference sequence). Trimming took 7 bases from V and 5 from J, leaving 16 bases between them. The CDR3 has 14 amino acids.

The chain couples TRBV29-1 to TRBJ2-7, with a possible D match to TRBD2 (6 bases). Germline V lookup: CDR1 SQVTM, CDR2 ANQGSEA. The CDR3 has 15 residues. With 4 bases removed from V and 0 bases from J, the gap between germline ends came to 16 bases. DNA of the CDR3: TGCAGCGTTGTTGGCGGGGCGATTAGCTCCTACGAGCAGTACTTC. Residues: CSVVGGAISSYEQYF.

The CDR3: CASSSTSGRGETQYF. CDR3 bases: TGTGCCAGCAGCTCAACTAGCGGGAGGGGGGAGACCCAGTACTTC. This sequence joins TRBV27 and TRBJ2-5; TRBD2 matches at 13 bases. The length of the CDR3 is 15 residues. Trimming at V came to 6 bases and at J to 5 bases, leaving 6 bases not matched to a gene. Germline loops: CDR1 MNHEY, CDR2 SMNVEV (reference sequence).

The chain couples TRBV7-8 to TRBJ2-1, with 8 bases aligning to TRBD1. This CDR3 is 15 amino acids long. The germline gives CDR1 SGHVS, CDR2 FQNEAQ. With 7 bases clipped from V and 0 bases from J, the junction kept 5 bases outside the gene matches. The CDR3 protein is CASTIGQGSYNEQFF. The DNA of the CDR3 is TGTGCCAGCACGATCGGACAGGGCTCCTACAATGAGCAGTTCTTC.

The rearrangement links TRBV6-1 to TRBJ1-2; D not resolved. Germline assignment: CDR1 MNHNS and CDR2 SASEGT. The CDR3 has 15 residues. Trimming pared 7 bases from V and 6 bases from J, leaving 21 bases between. CDR3: CASKTGVGREDGYTF. As DNA, the CDR3 is TGTGCCAGCAAGACTGGGGTGGGCAGAGAGGATGGCTACACCTTC.

This chain uses TRBV18 with TRBJ2-2; 7 bases agree with TRBD2. Germline values: CDR1 KGHSH, CDR2 LQKENI. J lost 5 bases, V lost 4 bases, and 7 bases had no gene match. The CDR3 totals 15 residues. In DNA, the CDR3 is TGTGCCAGCTCACGGGAGGGAGAGCGGACCGGGGAGCTGTTTTTT. Translation: CASSREGERTGELFF. Full variable domain (remainder filled in from reference TRBV18 and TRBJ2-2): NAGVMQNPRHLVRRRGQEARLRCSPMKGHSHVYWYRQLPEEGLKFMVYLQKENIIDESGMPKERFSAEFPKEGPSILRIQQVVRGDSAAYFCASSREGERTGELFFGEGSRLTVL.

The CDR3 spells CASGRGTYGYTF. In nucleotides, the CDR3 is TGTGCCAGCGGACGGGGAACCTATGGCTACACCTTC. The V gene is TRBV2, the J gene TRBJ1-2; D uncertain. The V gene's germline CDR1 is SNHLY and CDR2 FYNNEI. This CDR3 has 12 residues. V lost 8 bases, J lost 4 bases, and 11 bases lay in between.

V gene TRBV4-2 combines with J gene TRBJ2-7; 16 nucleotides line up with TRBD2. Trimming at V came to 0 bases and at J to 7 bases, leaving 12 bases not matched to a gene. This CDR3 spans 19 amino acids. Germline CDR1 LGHNA, CDR2 YNFKEQ. DNA of the CDR3: TGTGCCAGCAGCCAAGATTGGTCGGGACTAGCGGGAGGGGGTGAAGAGCAGTACTTC. Translation gives CASSQDWSGLAGGGEEQYF.